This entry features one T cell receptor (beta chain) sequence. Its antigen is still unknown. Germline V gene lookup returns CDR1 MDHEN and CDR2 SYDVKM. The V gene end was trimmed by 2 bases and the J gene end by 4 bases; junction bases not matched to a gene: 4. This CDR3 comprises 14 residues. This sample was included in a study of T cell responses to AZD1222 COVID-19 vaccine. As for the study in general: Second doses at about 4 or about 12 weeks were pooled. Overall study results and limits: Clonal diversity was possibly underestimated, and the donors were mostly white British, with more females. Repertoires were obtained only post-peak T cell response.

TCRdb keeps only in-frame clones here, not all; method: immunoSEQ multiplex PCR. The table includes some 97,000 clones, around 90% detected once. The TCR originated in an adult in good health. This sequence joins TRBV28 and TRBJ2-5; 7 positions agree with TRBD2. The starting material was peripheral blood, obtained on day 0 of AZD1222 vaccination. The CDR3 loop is CASSLGREVETQYF. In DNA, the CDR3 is TGTGCCAGCAGTTTAGGCCGGGAGGTAGAGACCCAGTACTTC.